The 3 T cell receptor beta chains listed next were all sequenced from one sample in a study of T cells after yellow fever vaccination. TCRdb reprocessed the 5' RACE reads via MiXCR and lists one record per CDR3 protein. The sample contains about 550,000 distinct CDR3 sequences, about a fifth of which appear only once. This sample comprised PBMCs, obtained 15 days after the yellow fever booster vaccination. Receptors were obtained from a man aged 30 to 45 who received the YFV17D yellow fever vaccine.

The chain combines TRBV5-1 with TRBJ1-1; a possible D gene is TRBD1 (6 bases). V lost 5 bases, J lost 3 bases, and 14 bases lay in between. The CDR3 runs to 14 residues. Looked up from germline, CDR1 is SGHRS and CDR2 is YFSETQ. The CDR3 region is CASRFAGGDTEAFF. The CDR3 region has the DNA TGCGCCAGCAGGTTCGCCGGGGGCGACACTGAAGCTTTCTTT.

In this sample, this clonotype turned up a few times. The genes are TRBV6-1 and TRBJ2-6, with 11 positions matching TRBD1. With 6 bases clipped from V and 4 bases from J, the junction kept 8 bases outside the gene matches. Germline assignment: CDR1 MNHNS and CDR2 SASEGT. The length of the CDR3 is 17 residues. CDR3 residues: CASRGQGDPLGANVLTF. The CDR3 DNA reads TGTGCCAGCAGGGGACAGGGGGACCCTCTGGGGGCCAACGTCCTGACTTTC.

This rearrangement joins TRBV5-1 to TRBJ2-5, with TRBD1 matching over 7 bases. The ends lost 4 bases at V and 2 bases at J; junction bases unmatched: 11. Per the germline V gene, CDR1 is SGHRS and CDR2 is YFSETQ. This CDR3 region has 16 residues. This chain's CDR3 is CASSQQGQIIQETQYF. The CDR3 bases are TGCGCCAGCAGCCAACAGGGACAGATAATTCAAGAGACCCAGTACTTC.